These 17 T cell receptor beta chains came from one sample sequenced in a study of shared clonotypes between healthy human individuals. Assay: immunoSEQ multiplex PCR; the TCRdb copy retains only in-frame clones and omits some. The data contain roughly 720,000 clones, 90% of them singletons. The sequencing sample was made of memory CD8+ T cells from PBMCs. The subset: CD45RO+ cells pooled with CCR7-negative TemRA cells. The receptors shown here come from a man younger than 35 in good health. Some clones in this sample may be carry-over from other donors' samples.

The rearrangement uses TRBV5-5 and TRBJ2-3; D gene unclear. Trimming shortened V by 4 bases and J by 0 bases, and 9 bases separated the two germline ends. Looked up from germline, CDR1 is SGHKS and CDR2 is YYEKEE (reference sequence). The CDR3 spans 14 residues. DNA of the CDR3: TGTGCCAGCAGCATTGGACGGAGCACAGATACGCAGTATTTT. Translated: CASSIGRSTDTQYF.

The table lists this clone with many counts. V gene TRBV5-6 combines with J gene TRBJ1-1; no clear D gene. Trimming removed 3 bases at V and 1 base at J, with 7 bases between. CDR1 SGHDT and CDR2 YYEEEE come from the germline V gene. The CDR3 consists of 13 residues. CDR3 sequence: CASSSYENTEAFF. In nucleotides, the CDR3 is TGTGCCAGCAGCTCGTACGAGAACACTGAAGCTTTCTTT.

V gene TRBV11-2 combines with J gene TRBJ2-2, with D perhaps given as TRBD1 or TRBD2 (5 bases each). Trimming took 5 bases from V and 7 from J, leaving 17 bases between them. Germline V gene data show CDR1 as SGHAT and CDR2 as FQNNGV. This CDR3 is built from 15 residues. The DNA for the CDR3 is TGTGCCAGCAGCAACACGGGGCTAGCAATCGGGGAGCTGTTTTTT. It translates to CASSNTGLAIGELFF.

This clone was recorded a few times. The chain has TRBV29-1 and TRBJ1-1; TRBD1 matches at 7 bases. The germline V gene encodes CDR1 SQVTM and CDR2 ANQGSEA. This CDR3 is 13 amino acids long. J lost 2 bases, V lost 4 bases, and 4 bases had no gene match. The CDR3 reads CSVGGQINTEAFF. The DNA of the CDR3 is TGCAGCGTTGGGGGACAGATAAACACTGAAGCTTTCTTT.

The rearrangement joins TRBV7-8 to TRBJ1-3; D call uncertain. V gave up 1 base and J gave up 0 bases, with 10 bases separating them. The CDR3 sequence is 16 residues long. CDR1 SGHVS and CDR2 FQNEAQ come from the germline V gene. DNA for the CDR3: TGTGCCAGCAGCTTAGGAATAGCCACCTCTGGAAACACCATATATTTT. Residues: CASSLGIATSGNTIYF.

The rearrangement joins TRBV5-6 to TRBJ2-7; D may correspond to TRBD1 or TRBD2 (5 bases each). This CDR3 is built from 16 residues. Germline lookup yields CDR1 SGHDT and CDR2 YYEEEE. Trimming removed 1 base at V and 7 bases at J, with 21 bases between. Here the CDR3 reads CASSLSPGPIGREQYF. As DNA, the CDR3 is TGTGCCAGCAGCTTGTCACCGGGACCCATCGGACGGGAGCAGTACTTC.

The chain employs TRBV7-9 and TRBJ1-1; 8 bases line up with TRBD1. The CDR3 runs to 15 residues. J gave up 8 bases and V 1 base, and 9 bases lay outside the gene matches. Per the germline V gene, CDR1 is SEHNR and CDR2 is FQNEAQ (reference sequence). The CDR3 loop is CASSLVAGGYGEAFF. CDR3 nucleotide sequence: TGTGCCAGCAGCTTAGTGGCAGGGGGCTATGGGGAAGCTTTCTTT.

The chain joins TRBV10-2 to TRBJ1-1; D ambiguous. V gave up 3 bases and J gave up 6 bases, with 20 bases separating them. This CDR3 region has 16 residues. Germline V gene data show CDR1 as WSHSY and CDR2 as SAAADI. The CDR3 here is CASSDNQHRVVAEAFF. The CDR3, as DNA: TGCGCCAGCAGTGATAATCAGCACCGGGTCGTCGCTGAAGCTTTCTTT.

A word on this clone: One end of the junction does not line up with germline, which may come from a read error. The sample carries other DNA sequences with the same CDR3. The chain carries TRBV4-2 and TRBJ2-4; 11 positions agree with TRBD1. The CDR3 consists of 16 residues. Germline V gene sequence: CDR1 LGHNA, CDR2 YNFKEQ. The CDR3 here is CASSQSRDRGANIQYF. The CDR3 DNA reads TGTGCCAGTAGCCAATCCCGGGACAGGGGGGCAAACATTCAGTACTTC.

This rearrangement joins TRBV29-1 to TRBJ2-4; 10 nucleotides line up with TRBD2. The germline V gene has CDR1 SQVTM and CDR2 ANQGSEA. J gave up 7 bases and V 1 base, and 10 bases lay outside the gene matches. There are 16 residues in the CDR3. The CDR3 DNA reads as TGCAGCGTTGAAGGTCTAGCGGGAGAAGGTTGGAACATTCAGTACTTC. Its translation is CSVEGLAGEGWNIQYF.

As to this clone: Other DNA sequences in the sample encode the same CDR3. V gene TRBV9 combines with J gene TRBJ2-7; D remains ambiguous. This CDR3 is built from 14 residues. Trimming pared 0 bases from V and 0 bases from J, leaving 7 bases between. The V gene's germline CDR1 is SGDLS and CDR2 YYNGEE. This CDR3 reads CASSVGSGSYEQYF. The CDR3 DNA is TGTGCCAGCAGCGTAGGGTCTGGCTCCTACGAGCAGTACTTC.

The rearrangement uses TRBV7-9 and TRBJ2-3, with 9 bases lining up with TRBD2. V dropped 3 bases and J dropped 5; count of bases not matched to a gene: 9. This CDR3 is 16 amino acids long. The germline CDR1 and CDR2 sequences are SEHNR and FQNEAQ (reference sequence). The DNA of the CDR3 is TGTGCCAGCAGCTTCGGAGCGGGAGGCCGGGTAGATACGCAGTATTTT. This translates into CASSFGAGGRVDTQYF. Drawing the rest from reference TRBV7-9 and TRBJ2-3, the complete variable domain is DTGVSQNPRHKITKRGQNVTFRCDPISEHNRLYWYRQTLGQGPEFLTYFQNEAQLEKSRLLSDRFSAERPKGSFSTLEIQRTEQGDSAMYLCASSFGAGGRVDTQYFGPGTRLTVL.

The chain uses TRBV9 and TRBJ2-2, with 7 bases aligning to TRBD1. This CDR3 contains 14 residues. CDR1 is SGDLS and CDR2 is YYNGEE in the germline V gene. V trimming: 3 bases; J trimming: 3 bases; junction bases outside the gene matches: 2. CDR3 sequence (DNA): TGTGCCAGCAGCGAGGGACAGCACACCGGGGAGCTGTTTTTT. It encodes CASSEGQHTGELFF.

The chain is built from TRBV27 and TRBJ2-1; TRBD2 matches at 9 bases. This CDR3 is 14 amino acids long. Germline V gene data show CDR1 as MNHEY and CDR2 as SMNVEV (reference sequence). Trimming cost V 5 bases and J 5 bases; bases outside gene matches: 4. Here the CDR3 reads CASSNSGSHNEQFF. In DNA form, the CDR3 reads TGTGCCAGCAGTAATAGCGGGAGCCACAATGAGCAGTTCTTC.

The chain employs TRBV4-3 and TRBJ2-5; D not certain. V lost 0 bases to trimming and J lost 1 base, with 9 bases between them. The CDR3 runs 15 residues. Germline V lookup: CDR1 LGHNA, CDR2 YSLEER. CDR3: CASSQDETAQETQYF. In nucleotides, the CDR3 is TGCGCCAGCAGCCAAGATGAAACAGCCCAAGAGACCCAGTACTTC.

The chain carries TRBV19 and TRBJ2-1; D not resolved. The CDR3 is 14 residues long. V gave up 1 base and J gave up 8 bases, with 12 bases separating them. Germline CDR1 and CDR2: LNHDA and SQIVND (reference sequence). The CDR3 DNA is TGTGCCAGTAGTATAGGTTCCCAGTACGATGAGCAGTTCTTC. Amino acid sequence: CASSIGSQYDEQFF.

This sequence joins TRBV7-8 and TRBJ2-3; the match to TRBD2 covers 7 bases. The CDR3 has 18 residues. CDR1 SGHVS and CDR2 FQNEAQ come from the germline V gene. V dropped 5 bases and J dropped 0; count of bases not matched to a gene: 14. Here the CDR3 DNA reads TGTGCCAGCAGCCCCCATGTGGGGGGGGGACTAAGCACAGATACGCAGTATTTT. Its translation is CASSPHVGGGLSTDTQYF.